These 27 T cell receptor beta chains were all obtained from the same sample, sequenced in a study of CD8+ T cells in alopecia areata. RNA extraction was followed by reverse transcription into cDNA, which acted as the sequencing template. TCRdb's table, derived via immunoSEQ multiplex PCR, lists solely in-frame clones and lacks some. The sample contains fewer than 200,000 clones, around 58% of which appear only once. Treatment meaning: oral pan-JAK inhibitor, 5-10 mg twice daily. The specimen comprised CD8+ T cells sorted from blood, sampled at week 24, from a patient treated with tofacitinib. All receptors derive from a human donor with alopecia areata.

The chain carries TRBV2 and TRBJ2-5; possible D gene TRBD1, 5 bases. V gave up 9 bases and J gave up 0 bases, with 11 bases separating them. The germline V gene encodes CDR1 SNHLY and CDR2 FYNNEI. The CDR3 loop spans 13 amino acids. The CDR3 DNA sequence: TGTGCCAGACAGACAGAGTACCAAGAGACCCAGTACTTC. Protein product: CARQTEYQETQYF.

This clone occurred once. As DNA, the CDR3 is TGTGCCTGGAGGGGGACATATCCTCCCTATAATTCACCCCTCCACTTT. Its protein product is CAWRGTYPPYNSPLHF. V and J are TRBV30 and TRBJ1-6; a possible D gene is TRBD1 (6 bases). V was pared by 3 bases and J by 2 bases, with 14 bases between. Germline CDR1 reads GTSNPN; CDR2 reads SVGIG (reference sequence). CDR3 length: 16 amino acids.

This chain connects TRBV23-1 to TRBJ1-2; TRBD1 matches at 8 bases. TRBV23-1 is an open reading frame whose function is uncertain. V lost 0 bases and J lost 5; bases outside the gene matches: 14. The CDR3 consists of 18 residues. In nucleotides, the CDR3 is TGCGCCAGCAGTCAATCACGGGACGGGGCAGGGGGCGGGTATGGCTACACCTTC. This codes for CASSQSRDGAGGGYGYTF.

As DNA, the CDR3 is TGCGCCAGCAGCCCGGACAGGGTTTACGCTGAAGCTTTCTTT. Translated: CASSPDRVYAEAFF. The chain couples TRBV4-1 to TRBJ1-1, with 8 positions matching TRBD1. The CDR3 totals 14 residues. V shed 4 bases and J 6 bases; nucleotides not matched to a gene: 7. The germline V gene encodes CDR1 MGHRA and CDR2 YSYEKL.

This clone was recorded a few times. V gene TRBV7-9 combines with J gene TRBJ1-6; 7 bases align to TRBD1. CDR3 length: 16 residues. The ends lost 1 base at V and 2 bases at J; junction bases unmatched: 2. Germline V gene data show CDR1 as SEHNR and CDR2 as FQNEAQ (reference sequence). The CDR3 sequence: CASSLGDRPYNSPLHF. In nucleotides, the CDR3 is TGTGCCAGCAGCTTAGGGGACAGACCCTATAATTCACCCCTCCACTTT.

This chain joins TRBV2 and TRBJ1-2, with TRBD1 identical over 7 bases. The CDR3 is 11 amino acids. Germline values: CDR1 SNHLY, CDR2 FYNNEI. The J segment lost 7 bases and the V segment lost 6 bases, leaving 2 bases of the junction unmatched. Here the CDR3 reads CASRTGFGYTF. The CDR3 region has the DNA TGTGCCAGCAGGACAGGGTTTGGCTACACCTTC. Supplemented by reference TRBV2 and TRBJ1-2, the full variable domain reads EPEVTQTPSHQVTQMGQEVILRCVPISNHLYFYWYRQILGQKVEFLVSFYNNEISEKSEIFDDQFSVERPDGSNFTLKIRSTKLEDSAMYFCASRTGFGYTFGSGTRLTVV.

The chain couples TRBV27 to TRBJ2-3; no clear D gene. With 8 bases removed from V and 3 bases from J, the gap between germline ends came to 18 bases. This CDR3 is 15 amino acids long. Germline CDR1 reads MNHEY; CDR2 reads SMNVEV (reference sequence). For the CDR3, the DNA is TGTGCCAGCGCGACGGGCCGGCCTATTACAGATACGCAGTATTTT. Amino acid sequence: CASATGRPITDTQYF.

This clone is deemed medium-sized. The gene calls are TRBV5-1 and TRBJ1-3, with 7 bases aligning to TRBD1. The J segment lost 1 base and the V segment lost 4 bases, leaving 8 bases of the junction unmatched. CDR1 is SGHRS, CDR2 YFSETQ, per germline. This CDR3 region has 16 residues. The CDR3 sequence: CASSQRGQRSGNTIYF. In DNA, the CDR3 is TGCGCCAGCAGCCAGCGGGGACAGCGATCTGGAAACACCATATATTTT.

The chain joins TRBV5-6 to TRBJ2-7; maybe TRBD1 (6 bases). The CDR3 runs 14 residues. V shed 0 bases and J shed 3 bases, with 10 bases lying between them. CDR1 is SGHDT and CDR2 is YYEEEE in the germline V gene. CDR3 in DNA: TGTGCCAGCAGCTTGGGGACAGAAGACTACGAGCAGTACTTC. It translates to CASSLGTEDYEQYF.

For the CDR3, the DNA is TGCGCCAGCAGCTTGGGCGACAGGCCCCTCTACGAGCAGTACTTC. It is translated as CASSLGDRPLYEQYF. V is TRBV5-1 and J is TRBJ2-7; D perhaps matches TRBD1 (6 bases). Germline loops: CDR1 SGHRS, CDR2 YFSETQ. The V gene lost 0 bases and the J gene lost 3 bases, with 13 bases spanning the gap. The CDR3 has 15 amino acids. Full variable domain (missing parts from reference TRBV5-1 and TRBJ2-7): KAGVTQTPRYLIKTRGQQVTLSCSPISGHRSVSWYQQTPGQGLQFLFEYFSETQRNKGNFPGRFSGRQFSNSRSEMNVSTLELGDSALYLCASSLGDRPLYEQYFGPGTRLTVT.

This chain uses TRBV6-5 with TRBJ1-2; 8 nucleotides agree with TRBD1. V gave up 6 bases and J gave up 8 bases; unmatched junction bases: 8. The CDR3 is 13 amino acids. Germline CDR1 reads MNHEY; CDR2 reads SVGAGI. DNA for the CDR3: TGTGCCAGCAGCCACGGACAGGGAGGGGGCTACACCTTC. Translating gives CASSHGQGGGYTF.

This clone was found a few times. The chain is built from TRBV9 and TRBJ2-3, with a possible D match to TRBD2 (6 bases). The CDR3 totals 14 residues. The ends were cut back, 3 bases at V and 2 bases at J, with 10 bases in the middle. CDR1 and CDR2 from the germline V gene are SGDLS and YYNGEE. The CDR3 sequence is CASSDGGYTDTQYF. CDR3 nucleotide sequence: TGTGCCAGCAGCGACGGAGGGTACACAGATACGCAGTATTTT. The whole variable domain, remainder taken from reference TRBV9 and TRBJ2-3, is DSGVTQTPKHLITATGQRVTLRCSPRSGDLSVYWYQQSLDQGLQFLIQYYNGEERAKGNILERFSAQQFPDLHSELNLSSLELGDSALYFCASSDGGYTDTQYFGPGTRLTVL.

This sequence joins TRBV7-6 and TRBJ2-5; 12 nucleotides match TRBD2. Per the germline V gene, CDR1 is SGHVS and CDR2 is FNYEAQ. This CDR3 spans 15 amino acids. The V and J ends lost 5 bases and 3 bases, in that order; junction bases with no gene match: 4. The CDR3 DNA reads TGTGCCAGCAGCCCACGGACTAGCGGGGAAGAGACCCAGTACTTC. Translated, it gives CASSPRTSGEETQYF.

V usage is TRBV30 and J usage is TRBJ1-2, with no clear D. Between the trimmed V and J ends, which lost 1 base and 2 bases, there was a span of 20 bases. The V gene's germline CDR1 is GTSNPN and CDR2 SVGIG (reference sequence). The CDR3 totals 17 residues. CDR3 nucleotide sequence: TGTGCCTGGAGTGCTGAGAGTGCAAAGCGGCCAAACTATGGCTACACCTTC. Translated, it gives CAWSAESAKRPNYGYTF.

This clone was recorded only once. At the DNA level, this CDR3 is encoded by other sequences in the same sample as well. The chain combines TRBV2 with TRBJ1-1, with no clear D. The CDR3 loop spans 14 amino acids. Germline V CDR1 and CDR2: SNHLY, FYNNEI. The V and J ends lost 3 bases and 0 bases respectively, with 8 bases between them. In nucleotides, the CDR3 is TGTGCCAGCAGTGAGGCAGGCTTGAACACTGAAGCTTTCTTT. It encodes CASSEAGLNTEAFF.

This clone has only one observation. J is TRBJ1-1 and V is TRBV27, with D unresolved. The germline CDR1 and CDR2 sequences are MNHEY and SMNVEV (reference sequence). The CDR3 length is 16 residues. Trimming removed 0 bases at V and 1 base at J, with 12 bases between. The CDR3: CASSLSVQATNTEAFF. The CDR3 nucleotides are TGTGCCAGCAGTTTATCGGTTCAGGCGACGAACACTGAAGCTTTCTTT.

This chain links TRBV5-1 with TRBJ2-3; D is ambiguous. Germline loops: CDR1 SGHRS, CDR2 YFSETQ. The ends were cut back, 1 base at V and 3 bases at J, with 6 bases in the middle. The CDR3 spans 13 residues. The chain's CDR3 is CASSLSITDTQYF. Written as DNA, the CDR3 is TGCGCCAGCAGCTTGTCTATTACAGATACGCAGTATTTT.

The rearrangement links TRBV6-5 to TRBJ2-4, with D perhaps being TRBD1 or TRBD2 (5 bases each). This CDR3 spans 14 amino acids. The ends were cut back, 10 bases at V and 8 bases at J, with 21 bases in the middle. Germline V gene data show CDR1 as MNHEY and CDR2 as SVGAGI. The chain's CDR3 is CAISLGPDRDIQYF. The CDR3 region has the DNA TGTGCCATCAGCTTGGGACCGGACCGAGACATTCAGTACTTC.

The V call is TRBV5-6, the J call TRBJ1-1; D remains unclear. CDR3 size: 12 residues. Trimming shortened V by 3 bases and J by 4 bases, and 7 bases separated the two germline ends. CDR1 SGHDT and CDR2 YYEEEE come from the germline V gene. The CDR3 DNA sequence: TGTGCCAGCAGCTCACAGAGCACTGAAGCTTTCTTT. It specifies CASSSQSTEAFF.

CDR3: CASSKTSGGSGELFF. DNA of the CDR3: TGTGCCAGCAGCAAGACTAGCGGGGGCTCCGGGGAGCTGTTTTTT. This chain links TRBV13 with TRBJ2-2; 12 positions agree with TRBD2. The CDR3 covers 15 residues. The V segment lost 5 bases and the J segment 6 bases; nucleotides outside the gene matches: 4. Looked up from germline, CDR1 is PRHDT and CDR2 is FYEKMQ (reference sequence).

This clone has only one observation. The rearrangement links TRBV13 to TRBJ2-7; TRBD1 matches 7 bases. J lost 2 bases, V lost 5 bases, and 6 bases had no gene match. CDR1 and CDR2 (germline): PRHDT, FYEKMQ (reference sequence). This CDR3 comprises 14 residues. CDR3 residues: CASSTRQGAYEQYF. CDR3 nucleotides: TGTGCCAGCAGCACCCGACAGGGTGCCTACGAGCAGTACTTC.

This rearrangement joins TRBV7-2 to TRBJ2-5; D is possibly TRBD2 (6 bases). The V gene lost 5 bases and the J gene lost 1 base, with 11 bases spanning the gap. The CDR3 totals 14 residues. CDR1 is SGHTA, CDR2 FQGNSA, per germline. The CDR3 DNA sequence: TGTGCCAGCAGCCAACCGGGACTCCAAGAGACCCAGTACTTC. As protein: CASSQPGLQETQYF.

The chain couples TRBV7-9 to TRBJ2-7; D is perhaps TRBD2 (5 bases). Per germline, CDR1 SEHNR and CDR2 FQNEAQ (reference sequence). V shed 1 base and J shed 3 bases, with 10 bases lying between them. This CDR3 comprises 14 residues. The CDR3 bases are TGTGCCAGCAGCTTAGGCAGGAGGATCTACGAGCAGTACTTC. Residues: CASSLGRRIYEQYF.

Worth noting for this clone: Its ends do not fully match the called genes, so a read error is possible. The chain employs TRBV7-7 and TRBJ2-3; the D is unclear. The CDR3 extends over 16 amino acids. Looked up from germline, CDR1 is SSHAT and CDR2 is FNYEAQ (reference sequence). The CDR3 loop reads CASSLGEDPSTDTQYF. CDR3 bases: TGTGCTAGCAGCTTAGGAGAAGACCCTAGCACAGATACGCAGTATTTT. Drawing the rest from reference TRBV7-7 and TRBJ2-3, the complete variable domain is GAGVSQSPRYKVTKRGQDVTLRCDPISSHATLYWYQQALGQGPEFLTYFNYEAQPDKSGLPSDRFSAERPEGSISTLTIQRTEQRDSAMYRCASSLGEDPSTDTQYFGPGTRLTVL.

The chain uses TRBV6-5 and TRBJ2-3, with D perhaps assigned TRBD1 or TRBD2 (5 bases each). The germline V gene has CDR1 MNHEY and CDR2 SVGAGI. This CDR3 has 15 amino acids. Deletions cut 4 bases from V and 0 bases from J, with 11 bases between. Here the CDR3 reads CASSSEGSSTDTQYF. CDR3 bases: TGTGCCAGCAGTTCCGAGGGGTCTAGCACAGATACGCAGTATTTT.

This chain connects TRBV11-2 to TRBJ2-5, with D maybe TRBD1 (5 bases). From germline, CDR1 is SGHAT and CDR2 FQNNGV. CDR3 length: 14 amino acids. The V gene lost 4 bases and the J gene lost 3 bases, with 12 bases spanning the gap. This chain's CDR3 is CASSSMGREETQYF. The CDR3 bases are TGTGCCAGCAGCTCTATGGGCAGGGAAGAGACCCAGTACTTC.

The rearrangement joins TRBV5-1 to TRBJ2-2; D remains ambiguous. Trimming pared 4 bases from V and 1 base from J, leaving 11 bases between. This CDR3 contains 15 residues. Looked up from germline, CDR1 is SGHRS and CDR2 is YFSETQ. CDR3 loop: CASSPDFLNTGELFF. CDR3 in DNA: TGCGCCAGCAGCCCCGATTTTCTGAACACCGGGGAGCTGTTTTTT.